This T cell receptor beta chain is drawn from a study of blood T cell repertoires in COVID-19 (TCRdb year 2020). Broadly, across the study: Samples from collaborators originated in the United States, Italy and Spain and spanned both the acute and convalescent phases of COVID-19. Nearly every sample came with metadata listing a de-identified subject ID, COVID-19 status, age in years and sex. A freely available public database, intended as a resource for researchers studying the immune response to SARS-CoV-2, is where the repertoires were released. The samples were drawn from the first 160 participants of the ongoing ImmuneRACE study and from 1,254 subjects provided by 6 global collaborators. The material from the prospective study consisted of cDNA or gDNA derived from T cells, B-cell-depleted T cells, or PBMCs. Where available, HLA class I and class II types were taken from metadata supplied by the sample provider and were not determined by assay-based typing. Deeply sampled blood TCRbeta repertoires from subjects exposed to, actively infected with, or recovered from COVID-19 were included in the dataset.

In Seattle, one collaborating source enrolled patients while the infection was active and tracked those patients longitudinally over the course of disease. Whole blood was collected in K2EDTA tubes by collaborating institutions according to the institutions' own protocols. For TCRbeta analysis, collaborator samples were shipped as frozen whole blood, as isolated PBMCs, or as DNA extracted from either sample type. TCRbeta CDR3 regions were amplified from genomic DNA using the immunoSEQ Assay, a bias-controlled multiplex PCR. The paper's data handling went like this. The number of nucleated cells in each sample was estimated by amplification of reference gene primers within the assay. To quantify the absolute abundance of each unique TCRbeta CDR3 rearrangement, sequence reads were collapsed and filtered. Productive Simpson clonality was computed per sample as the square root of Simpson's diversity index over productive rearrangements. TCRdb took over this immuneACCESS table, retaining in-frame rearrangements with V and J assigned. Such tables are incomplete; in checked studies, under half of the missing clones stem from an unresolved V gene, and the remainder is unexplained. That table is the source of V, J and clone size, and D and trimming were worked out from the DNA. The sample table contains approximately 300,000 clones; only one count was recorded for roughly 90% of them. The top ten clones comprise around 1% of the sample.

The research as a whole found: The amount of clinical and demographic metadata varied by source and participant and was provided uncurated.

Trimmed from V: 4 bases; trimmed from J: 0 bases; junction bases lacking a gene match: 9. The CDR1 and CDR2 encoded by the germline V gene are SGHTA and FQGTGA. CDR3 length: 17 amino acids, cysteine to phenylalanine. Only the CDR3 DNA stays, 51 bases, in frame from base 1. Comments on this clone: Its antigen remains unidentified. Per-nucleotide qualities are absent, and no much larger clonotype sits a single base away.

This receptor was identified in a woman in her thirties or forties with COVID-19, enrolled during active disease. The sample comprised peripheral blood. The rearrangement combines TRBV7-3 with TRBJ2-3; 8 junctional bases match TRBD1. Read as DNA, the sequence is TGTGCCAGCAGCTCCAGGGGGCGCGGGGAAAGCACAGATACGCAGTATTTT. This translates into CASSSRGRGESTDTQYF.